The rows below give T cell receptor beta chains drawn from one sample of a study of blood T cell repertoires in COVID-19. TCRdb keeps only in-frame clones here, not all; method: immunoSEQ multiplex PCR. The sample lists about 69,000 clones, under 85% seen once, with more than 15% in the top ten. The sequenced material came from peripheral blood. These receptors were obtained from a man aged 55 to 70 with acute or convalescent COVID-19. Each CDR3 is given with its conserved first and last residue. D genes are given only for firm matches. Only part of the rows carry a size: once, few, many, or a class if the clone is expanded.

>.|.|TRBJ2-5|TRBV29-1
TGCAGCTCCCGCTGGGGTAGCGTAAGAGAGACCCAGTACTTC
CSSRWGSVRETQYF
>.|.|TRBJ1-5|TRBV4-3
TGCGCCAGCAGCCTTTCGCAGGGAAGCAATCAGCCCCAGCATTTT
CASSLSQGSNQPQHF
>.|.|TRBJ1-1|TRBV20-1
TGCAGTGCTAGTTACTGGAGGGAAATCACTGAAGCTTTCTTT
CSASYWREITEAFF
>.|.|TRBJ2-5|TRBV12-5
TGTGCTAGTGGTTTGGGAGGGCCGACAGGAGAAGAGACCCAGTACTTC
CASGLGGPTGEETQYF
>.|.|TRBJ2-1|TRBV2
TGTGCCAGCAGTGGAATTAGCGGAAACTCCTACAATGAGCAGTTCTTC
CASSGISGNSYNEQFF
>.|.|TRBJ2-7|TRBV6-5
TGTGCCAGCAGTTGGGGGCGGCAGGGATACGAGCAGTACTTC
CASSWGRQGYEQYF
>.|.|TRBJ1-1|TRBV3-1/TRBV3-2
TGTGCCAGCAGCCAGGCACAGGGTGGCACTGAAGCTTTCTTT
CASSQAQGGTEAFF
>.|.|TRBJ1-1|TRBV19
TGTGCCAGTAGTGAGCGTCGGTTGAACACTGAAGCTTTCTTT
CASSERRLNTEAFF
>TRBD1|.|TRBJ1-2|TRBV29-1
TGCAGCGTCCGGGACAGGTCCTATGGCTACACCTTC
CSVRDRSYGYTF
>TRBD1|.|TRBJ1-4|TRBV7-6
TGTGCCAGCAGCTTCGGACAGGGCGATGAAAAACTGTTTTTT
CASSFGQGDEKLFF
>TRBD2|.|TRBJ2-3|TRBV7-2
TGTGCCAGCAGCTTACAACTCCTACTAGCGGGGGGGCTGTGGGATACGCAGTATTTT
CASSLQLLLAGGLWDTQYF
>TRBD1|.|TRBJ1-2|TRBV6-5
TGTGCCATAGACAGGGGTTATGGCTACACCTTC
CAIDRGYGYTF
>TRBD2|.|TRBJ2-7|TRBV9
TGTGCCAGCAGCACCATTCCTAGCGGGGCCGAGCAGTACTTC
CASSTIPSGAEQYF
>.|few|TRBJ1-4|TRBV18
TGTGCCAGCTCTGCGAATACAGGGTTAAGTGAAAAACTGTTTTTT
CASSANTGLSEKLFF
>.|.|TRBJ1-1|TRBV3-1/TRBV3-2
TGTGCCAGCAGCCACTCAGGACAGAGCTTTCCTGAAGCTTTCTTT
CASSHSGQSFPEAFF
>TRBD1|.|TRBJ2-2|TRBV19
TGTGCCAGTAGTATTCGGACAGGGGACAACACCGGGGAGCTGTTTTTT
CASSIRTGDNTGELFF
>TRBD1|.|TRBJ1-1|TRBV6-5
TGTGCCAGCAGTTTACCAGGGGGCATCTCTGAAGCTTTCTTT
CASSLPGGISEAFF
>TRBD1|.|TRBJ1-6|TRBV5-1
TGCGCCAGCAGCTTCCGGACAGGGAGGGATTCACCCCTCCACTTT
CASSFRTGRDSPLHF
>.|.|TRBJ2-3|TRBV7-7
TGTGCTAGCAGCTTAGGAGAGAAAGATACGCAGTATTTT
CASSLGEKDTQYF
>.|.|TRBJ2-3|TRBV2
TGTGCCAGCAGGGGAGTAGATACGCAGTATTTT
CASRGVDTQYF
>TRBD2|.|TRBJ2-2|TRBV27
TGTGCCAGCAGTTTATCGTGGGCGGGCGGGGGGCCGAACACCGGGGAGCTGTTTTTT
CASSLSWAGGGPNTGELFF
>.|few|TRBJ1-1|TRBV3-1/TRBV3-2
TGTGCCAGCAGCCAAGTCGGGGGGGCGAACACTGAAGCTTTCTTT
CASSQVGGANTEAFF
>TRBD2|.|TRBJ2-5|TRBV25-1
TGTGCCAGCAGTGGGGGAGCGGGGCCACAAGAGACCCAGTACTTC
CASSGGAGPQETQYF
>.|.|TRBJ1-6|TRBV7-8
TGTGCCAGCAGCGCCCCTTCGAGCCCGAAAAATTCACCCCTCCACTTT
CASSAPSSPKNSPLHF